This T cell receptor beta chain came from a study of T cell responses to AZD1222 COVID-19 vaccine. Findings of the study overall: In a largely white British group with more females than males, clonal diversity was possibly underestimated. Rises in breadth and depth of Spike-specific TCRs came after two AZD1222 doses. Spike was spanned by vaccine-associated CD4 TCRs, with dominance at 160-218 and 743-854. Every sample of the repertoires postdated the peak T cell response.

This clone was seen only once. Its antigen is not known. Sequencing was performed with immunoSEQ multiplex PCR; in TCRdb, only in-frame clones are kept and a portion is missing. The sample has over 150,000 clones, roughly 90% seen once. The CDR3 contains 15 residues. The V and J ends lost 4 bases and 1 base respectively, with 14 bases between them. Germline V gene sequence: CDR1 SGHNT, CDR2 YYREEE (reference sequence). The sample consisted of peripheral blood, taken 28 days after the second AZD1222 dose. The chain couples TRBV5-4 to TRBJ2-5; D might be TRBD1 (6 bases). This clonotype originated in an adult who received the AZD1222 COVID-19 vaccine. The CDR3 sequence is CASSKEGVTQETQYF. The CDR3 DNA follows: TGTGCCAGCAGCAAAGAGGGGGTAACCCAAGAGACCCAGTACTTC.